Given below is one T cell receptor (beta chain) in context. The target antigen is unknown. With 60 Vbeta and 13 Jbeta primers, the PCR was carried out. The protocol was immunoSEQ multiplex PCR, while the TCRdb copy is restricted to in-frame clones and leaves out a portion. The sample lists about 160,000 clones, around 84% occurring once. Germline V lookup: CDR1 SNHLY, CDR2 FYNNEI. The J segment lost 11 bases and the V segment lost 2 bases, leaving 7 bases of the junction unmatched. This CDR3 comprises 14 residues. This specimen belongs to a study of cytomegalovirus exposure and HLA in healthy donors. Whole-study findings and limits: The study assumed roughly uniform donor sequencing depth for presence/absence analyses. Looking again later, the authors saw that most CMV-associated TCR beta chains seemed HLA-restricted.

Sample: PBMCs. This chain connects TRBV2 to TRBJ2-4, with TRBD2 matching over 9 bases. This TCR was recovered from a man aged 45-65 years in good health and CMV-seropositive. In DNA form, the CDR3 reads TGTGCCAGCAGTGAACGATTAGCGGGAGATTTTCAGTACTTC. It translates to CASSERLAGDFQYF. Full variable domain (missing parts from reference TRBV2 and TRBJ2-4): EPEVTQTPSHQVTQMGQEVILRCVPISNHLYFYWYRQILGQKVEFLVSFYNNEISEKSEIFDDQFSVERPDGSNFTLKIRSTKLEDSAMYFCASSERLAGDFQYFGAGTRLSVL.